This T cell receptor beta chain originates from a study of lymphopenia after photon versus proton radiotherapy. Study results and limitations: Photon-treated patients lost naive T cells and TCR diversity; proton-treated stayed stable. After lymphocyte nadir, photon-treated repertoires showed oligoclonal expansion, especially CD8+ Temra. In patients who died, overall survival fell as post-nadir TCR diversity dropped more. Survival link was tested only in deceased patients; proton benefit remains a possibility.

A note on this clone: The antigen is not known.

The CDR3 is 15 residues long. Germline values: CDR1 MNHNS, CDR2 SASEGT. V lost 1 base, J lost 5 bases, and 11 bases lay in between. Sequencing used immunoSEQ multiplex PCR; TCRdb keeps in-frame clones, though not all of them. The sample yields tens of thousands of clones, approximately 82% seen once. The chain carries TRBV6-1 and TRBJ2-2, with D possibly called TRBD1 or TRBD2 (6 bases each). This receptor was taken from a man aged 55 to 70 with pancreatic cancer. The sequencing here drew on peripheral blood, taken from a patient treated with proton-based radiotherapy. This CDR3 is CASSEEGGGTGELFF. The CDR3 nucleotides read TGTGCCAGCAGTGAAGAAGGGGGAGGTACCGGGGAGCTGTTTTTT.